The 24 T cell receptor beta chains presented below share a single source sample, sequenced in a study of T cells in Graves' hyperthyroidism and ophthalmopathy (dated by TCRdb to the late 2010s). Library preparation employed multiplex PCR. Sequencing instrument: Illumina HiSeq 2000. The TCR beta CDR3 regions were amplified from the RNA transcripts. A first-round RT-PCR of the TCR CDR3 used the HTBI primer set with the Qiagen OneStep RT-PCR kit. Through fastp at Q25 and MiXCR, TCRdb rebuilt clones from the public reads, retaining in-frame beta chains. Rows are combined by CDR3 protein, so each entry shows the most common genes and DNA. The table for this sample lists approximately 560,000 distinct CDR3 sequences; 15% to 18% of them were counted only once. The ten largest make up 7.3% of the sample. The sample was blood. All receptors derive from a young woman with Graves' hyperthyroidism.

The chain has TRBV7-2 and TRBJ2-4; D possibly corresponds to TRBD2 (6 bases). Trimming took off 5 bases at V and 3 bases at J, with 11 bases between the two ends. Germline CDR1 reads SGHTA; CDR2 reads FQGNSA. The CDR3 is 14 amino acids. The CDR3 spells CASSTRLGKNIQYF. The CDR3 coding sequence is TGTGCCAGCAGCACGCGACTAGGCAAAAACATTCAGTACTTC.

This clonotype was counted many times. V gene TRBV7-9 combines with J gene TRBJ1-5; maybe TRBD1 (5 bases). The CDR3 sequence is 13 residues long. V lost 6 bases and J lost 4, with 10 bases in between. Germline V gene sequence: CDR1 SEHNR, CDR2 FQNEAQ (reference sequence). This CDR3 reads CASSGSGNQPQHF. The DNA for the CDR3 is TGTGCCAGCAGTGGGTCAGGGAATCAGCCCCAGCATTTT.

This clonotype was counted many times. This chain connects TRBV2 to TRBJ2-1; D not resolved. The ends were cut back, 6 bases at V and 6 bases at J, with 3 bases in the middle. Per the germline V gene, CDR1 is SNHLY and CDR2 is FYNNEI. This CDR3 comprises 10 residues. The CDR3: CASRFNEQFF. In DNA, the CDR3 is TGTGCCAGCAGATTCAATGAGCAGTTCTTC.

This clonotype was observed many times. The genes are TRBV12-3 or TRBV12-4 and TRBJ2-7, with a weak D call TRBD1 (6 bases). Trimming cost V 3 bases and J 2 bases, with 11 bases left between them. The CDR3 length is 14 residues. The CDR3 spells CASSFSGDTYEQYF. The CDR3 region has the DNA TGTGCCAGCAGTTTTTCAGGGGACACCTACGAGCAGTACTTC.

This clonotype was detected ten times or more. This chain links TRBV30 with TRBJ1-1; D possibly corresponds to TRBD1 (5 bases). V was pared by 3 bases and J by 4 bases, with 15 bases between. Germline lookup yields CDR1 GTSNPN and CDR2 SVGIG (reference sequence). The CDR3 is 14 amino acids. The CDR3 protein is CAWRLFDRPTEAFF. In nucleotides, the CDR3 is TGTGCCTGGAGACTCTTTGACAGACCCACTGAAGCTTTCTTT.

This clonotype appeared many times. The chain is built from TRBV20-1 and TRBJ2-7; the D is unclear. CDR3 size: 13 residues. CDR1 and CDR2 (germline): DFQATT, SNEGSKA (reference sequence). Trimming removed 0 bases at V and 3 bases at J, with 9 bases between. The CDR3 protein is CSARDRKVYEQYF. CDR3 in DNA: TGCAGTGCTAGAGATCGGAAGGTCTACGAGCAGTACTTC.

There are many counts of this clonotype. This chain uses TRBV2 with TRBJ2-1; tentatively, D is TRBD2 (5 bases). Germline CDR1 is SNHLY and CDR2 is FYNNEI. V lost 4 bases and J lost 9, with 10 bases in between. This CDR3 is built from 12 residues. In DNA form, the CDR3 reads TGTGCCAGCAGTGTGGGGAGCGCTGAGCAGTTCTTC. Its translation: CASSVGSAEQFF.

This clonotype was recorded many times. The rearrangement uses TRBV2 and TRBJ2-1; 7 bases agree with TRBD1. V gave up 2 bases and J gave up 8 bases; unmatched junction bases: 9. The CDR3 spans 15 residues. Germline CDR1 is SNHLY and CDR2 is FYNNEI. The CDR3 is CASSEKTGLGYEQFF. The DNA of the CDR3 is TGTGCCAGCAGTGAAAAGACAGGGCTTGGGTATGAGCAGTTCTTC.

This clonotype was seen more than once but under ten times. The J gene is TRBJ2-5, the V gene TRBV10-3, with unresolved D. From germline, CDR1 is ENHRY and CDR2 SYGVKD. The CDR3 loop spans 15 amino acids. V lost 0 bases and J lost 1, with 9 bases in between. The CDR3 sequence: CAISESGDIQETQYF. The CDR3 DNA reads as TGTGCCATCAGTGAGTCTGGAGACATCCAAGAGACCCAGTACTTC.

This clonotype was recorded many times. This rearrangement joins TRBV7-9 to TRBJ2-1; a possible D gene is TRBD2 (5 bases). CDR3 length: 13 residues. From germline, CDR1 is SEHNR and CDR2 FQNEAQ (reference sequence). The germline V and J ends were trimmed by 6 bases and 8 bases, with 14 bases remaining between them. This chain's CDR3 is CASSGRTRDEQFF. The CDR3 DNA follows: TGTGCCAGCAGTGGACGGACGAGGGATGAGCAGTTCTTC.

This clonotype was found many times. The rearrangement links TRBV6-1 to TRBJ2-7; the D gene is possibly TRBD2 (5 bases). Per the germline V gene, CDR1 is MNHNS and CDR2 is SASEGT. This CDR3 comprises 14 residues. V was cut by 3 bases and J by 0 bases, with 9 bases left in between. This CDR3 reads CASSELAISYEQYF. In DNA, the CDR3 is TGTGCCAGCAGTGAGCTAGCAATCTCCTACGAGCAGTACTTC.

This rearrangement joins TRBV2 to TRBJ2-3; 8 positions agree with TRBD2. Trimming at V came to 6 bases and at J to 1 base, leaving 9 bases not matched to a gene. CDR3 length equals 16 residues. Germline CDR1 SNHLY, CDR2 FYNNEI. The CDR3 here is CASSPPGAGGTDTQYF. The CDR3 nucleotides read TGTGCCAGCAGCCCCCCAGGAGCGGGGGGCACAGATACGCAGTATTTT.

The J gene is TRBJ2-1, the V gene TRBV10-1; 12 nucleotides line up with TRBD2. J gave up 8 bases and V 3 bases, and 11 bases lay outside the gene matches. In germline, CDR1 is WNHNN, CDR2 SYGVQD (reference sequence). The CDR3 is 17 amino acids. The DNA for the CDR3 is TGCGCCAGCAGTGAACTGAGACTAGCGGGAGTTTCTGATGAGCAGTTCTTC. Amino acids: CASSELRLAGVSDEQFF.

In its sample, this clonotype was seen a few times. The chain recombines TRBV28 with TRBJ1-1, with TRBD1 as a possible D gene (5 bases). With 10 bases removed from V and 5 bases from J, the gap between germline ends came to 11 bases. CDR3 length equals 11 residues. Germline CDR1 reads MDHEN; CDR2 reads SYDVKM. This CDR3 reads CATVGPTEAFF. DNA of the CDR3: TGTGCCACCGTGGGGCCGACTGAAGCTTTCTTT.

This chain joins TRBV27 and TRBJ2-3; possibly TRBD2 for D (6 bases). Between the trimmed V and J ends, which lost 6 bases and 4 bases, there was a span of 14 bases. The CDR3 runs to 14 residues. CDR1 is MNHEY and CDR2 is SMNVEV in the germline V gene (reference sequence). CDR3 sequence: CASSPAGLSDTQYF. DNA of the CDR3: TGTGCCAGCAGCCCCGCGGGACTTTCAGATACGCAGTATTTT.

CDR3 DNA: TGTGCCAGCAGCCCCCGTGGGCTAGGATCCGGCGAACTTTCGAACACCGGGGAGCTGTTTTTT. It yields the protein CASSPRGLGSGELSNTGELFF. V and J are TRBV7-9 and TRBJ2-2; D is unclear. The CDR3 runs to 21 residues. The V gene's germline CDR1 is SEHNR and CDR2 FQNEAQ (reference sequence). V dropped 5 bases and J dropped 0 bases, with 28 bases sitting between them.

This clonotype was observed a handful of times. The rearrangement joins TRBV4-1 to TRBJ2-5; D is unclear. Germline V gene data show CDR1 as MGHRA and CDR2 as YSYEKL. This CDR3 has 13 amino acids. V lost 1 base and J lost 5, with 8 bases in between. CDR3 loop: CASSQGVWETQYF. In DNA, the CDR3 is TGCGCCAGCAGCCAAGGTGTCTGGGAGACCCAGTACTTC.

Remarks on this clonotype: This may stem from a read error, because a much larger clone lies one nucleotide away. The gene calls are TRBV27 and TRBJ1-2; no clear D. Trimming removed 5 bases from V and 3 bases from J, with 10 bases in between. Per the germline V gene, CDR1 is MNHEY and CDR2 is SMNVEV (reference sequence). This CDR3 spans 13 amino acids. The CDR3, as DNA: TGTGCCAGCAGTCCACATATTGACTATGGCTACACCTTC. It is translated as CASSPHIDYGYTF.

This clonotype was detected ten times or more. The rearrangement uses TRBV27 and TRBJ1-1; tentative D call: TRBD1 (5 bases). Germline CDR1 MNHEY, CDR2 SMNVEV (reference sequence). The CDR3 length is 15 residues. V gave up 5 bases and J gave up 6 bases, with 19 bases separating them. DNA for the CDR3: TGTGCCAGCAGTCCCCGGGAGGGGATCCGGCCTGAAGCTTTCTTT. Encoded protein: CASSPREGIRPEAFF.

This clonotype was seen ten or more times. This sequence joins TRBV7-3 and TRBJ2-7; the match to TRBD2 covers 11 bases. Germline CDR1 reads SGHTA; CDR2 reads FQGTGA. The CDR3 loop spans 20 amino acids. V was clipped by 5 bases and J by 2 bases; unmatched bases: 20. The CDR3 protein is CASSPPLGLTSGVITYEQYF. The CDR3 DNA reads TGTGCCAGCAGCCCCCCATTGGGCCTGACTAGCGGGGTTATCACCTACGAGCAGTACTTC.

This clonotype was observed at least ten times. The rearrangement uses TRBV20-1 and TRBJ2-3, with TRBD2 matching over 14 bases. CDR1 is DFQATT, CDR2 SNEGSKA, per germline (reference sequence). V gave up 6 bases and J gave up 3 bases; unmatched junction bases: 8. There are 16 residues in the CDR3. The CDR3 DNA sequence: TGCAGTGCGCCGAGGGGGACTAGCGGGAGTACAGATACGCAGTATTTT. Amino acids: CSAPRGTSGSTDTQYF.

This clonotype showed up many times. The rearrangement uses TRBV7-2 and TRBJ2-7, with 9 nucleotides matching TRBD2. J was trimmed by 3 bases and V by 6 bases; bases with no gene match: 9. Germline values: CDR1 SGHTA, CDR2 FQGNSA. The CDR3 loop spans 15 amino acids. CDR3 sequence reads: CASRPYLAGFYEQYF. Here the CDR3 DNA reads TGTGCCAGCAGGCCCTATCTAGCGGGGTTCTACGAGCAGTACTTC. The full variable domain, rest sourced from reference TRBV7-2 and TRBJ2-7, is GAGVSQSPSNKVTEKGKDVELRCDPISGHTALYWYRQSLGQGLEFLIYFQGNSAPDKSGLPSDRFSAERTGGSVSTLTIQRTQQEDSAVYLCASRPYLAGFYEQYFGPGTRLTVT.

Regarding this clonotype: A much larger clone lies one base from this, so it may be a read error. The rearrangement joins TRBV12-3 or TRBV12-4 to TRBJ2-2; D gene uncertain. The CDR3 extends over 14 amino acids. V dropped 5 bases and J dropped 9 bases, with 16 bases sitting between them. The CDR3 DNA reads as TGTGCCAGCAGTCCCTTATCTCTGTCGCGGGAGCTGTTTTTT. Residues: CASSPLSLSRELFF.

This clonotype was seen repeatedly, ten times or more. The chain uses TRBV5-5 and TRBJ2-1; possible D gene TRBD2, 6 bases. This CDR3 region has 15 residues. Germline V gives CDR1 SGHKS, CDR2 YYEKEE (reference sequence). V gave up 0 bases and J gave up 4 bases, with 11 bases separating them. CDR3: CASSLERAGYNEQFF. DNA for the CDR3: TGTGCCAGCAGCTTGGAGCGAGCGGGTTACAATGAGCAGTTCTTC.